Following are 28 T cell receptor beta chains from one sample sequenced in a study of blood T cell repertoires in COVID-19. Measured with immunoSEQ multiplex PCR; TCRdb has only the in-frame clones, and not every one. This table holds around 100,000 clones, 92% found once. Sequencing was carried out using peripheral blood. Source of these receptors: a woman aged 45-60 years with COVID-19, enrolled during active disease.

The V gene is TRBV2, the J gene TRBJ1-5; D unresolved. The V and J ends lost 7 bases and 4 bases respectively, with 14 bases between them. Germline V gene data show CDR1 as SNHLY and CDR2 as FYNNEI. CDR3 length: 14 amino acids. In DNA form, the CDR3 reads TGTGCCAGCACCTTTAGTTCGCTTAATCAGCCCCAGCATTTT. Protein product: CASTFSSLNQPQHF.

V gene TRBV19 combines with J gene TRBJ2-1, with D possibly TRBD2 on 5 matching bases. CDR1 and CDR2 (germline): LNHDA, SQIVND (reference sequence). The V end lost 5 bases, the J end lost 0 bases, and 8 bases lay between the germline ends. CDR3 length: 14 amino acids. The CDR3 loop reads CASSSGSSYNEQFF. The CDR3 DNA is TGTGCCAGTAGTTCGGGGAGCTCCTACAATGAGCAGTTCTTC.

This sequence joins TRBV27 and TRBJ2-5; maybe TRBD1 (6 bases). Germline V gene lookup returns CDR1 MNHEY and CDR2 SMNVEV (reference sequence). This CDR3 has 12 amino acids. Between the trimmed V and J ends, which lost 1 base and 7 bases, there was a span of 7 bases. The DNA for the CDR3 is TGTGCCAGCAGTTTATTAGGGGGGACCCAGTACTTC. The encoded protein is CASSLLGGTQYF.

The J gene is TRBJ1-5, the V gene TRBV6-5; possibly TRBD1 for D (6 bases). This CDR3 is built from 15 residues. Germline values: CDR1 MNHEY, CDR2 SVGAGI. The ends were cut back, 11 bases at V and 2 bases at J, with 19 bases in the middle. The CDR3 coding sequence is TGTGCCTGCGGGCAGGGGAATCGTGGCAATCAGCCCCAGCATTTT. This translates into CACGQGNRGNQPQHF.

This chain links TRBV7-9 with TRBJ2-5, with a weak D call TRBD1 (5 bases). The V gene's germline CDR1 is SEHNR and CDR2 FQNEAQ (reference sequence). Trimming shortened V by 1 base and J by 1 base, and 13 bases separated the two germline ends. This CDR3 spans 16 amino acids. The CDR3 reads CASSLVRGYFQETQYF. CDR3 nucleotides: TGTGCCAGCAGCTTAGTTAGGGGCTACTTCCAAGAGACCCAGTACTTC.

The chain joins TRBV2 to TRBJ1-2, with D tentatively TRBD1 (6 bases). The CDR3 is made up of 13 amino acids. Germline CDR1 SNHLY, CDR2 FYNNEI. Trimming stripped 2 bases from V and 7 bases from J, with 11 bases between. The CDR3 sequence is CASSELRGGGYTF. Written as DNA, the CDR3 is TGTGCCAGCAGTGAATTGAGGGGGGGTGGCTACACCTTC. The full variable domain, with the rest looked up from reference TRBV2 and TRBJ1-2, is EPEVTQTPSHQVTQMGQEVILRCVPISNHLYFYWYRQILGQKVEFLVSFYNNEISEKSEIFDDQFSVERPDGSNFTLKIRSTKLEDSAMYFCASSELRGGGYTFGSGTRLTVV.

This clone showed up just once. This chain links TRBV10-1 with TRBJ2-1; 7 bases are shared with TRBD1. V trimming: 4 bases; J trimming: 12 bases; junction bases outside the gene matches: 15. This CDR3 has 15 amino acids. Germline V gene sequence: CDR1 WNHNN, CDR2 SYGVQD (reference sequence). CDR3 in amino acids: CASSGRQGISSRQFF. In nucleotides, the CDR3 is TGCGCCAGCAGTGGGAGACAGGGAATATCATCCCGGCAGTTCTTC.

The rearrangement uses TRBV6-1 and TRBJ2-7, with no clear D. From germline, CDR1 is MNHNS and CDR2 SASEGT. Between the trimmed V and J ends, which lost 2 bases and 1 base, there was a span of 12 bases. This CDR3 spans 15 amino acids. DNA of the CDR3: TGTGCCAGCAGTGAACGCACAGTCCTTTCCTACGAGCAGTACTTC. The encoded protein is CASSERTVLSYEQYF.

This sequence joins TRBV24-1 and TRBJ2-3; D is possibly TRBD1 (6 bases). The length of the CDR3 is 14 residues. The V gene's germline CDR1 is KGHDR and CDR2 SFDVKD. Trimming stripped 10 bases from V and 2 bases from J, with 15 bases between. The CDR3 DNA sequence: TGTGCCACTCTTGGGGGCTCCGCCACAGATACGCAGTATTTT. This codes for CATLGGSATDTQYF.

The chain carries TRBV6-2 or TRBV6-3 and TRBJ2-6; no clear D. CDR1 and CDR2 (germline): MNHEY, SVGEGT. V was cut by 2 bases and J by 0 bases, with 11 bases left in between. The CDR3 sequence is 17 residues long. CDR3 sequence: CASSYGTGFSGANVLTF. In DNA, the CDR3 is TGTGCCAGCAGTTACGGTACGGGTTTCTCTGGGGCCAACGTCCTGACTTTC.

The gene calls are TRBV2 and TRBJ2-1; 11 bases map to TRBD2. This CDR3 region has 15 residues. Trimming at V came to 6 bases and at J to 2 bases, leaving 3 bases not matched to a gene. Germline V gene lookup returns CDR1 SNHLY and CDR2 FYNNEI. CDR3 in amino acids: CASRVSGGAYNEQFF. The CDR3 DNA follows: TGTGCCAGCAGGGTTAGCGGGGGGGCCTACAATGAGCAGTTCTTC.

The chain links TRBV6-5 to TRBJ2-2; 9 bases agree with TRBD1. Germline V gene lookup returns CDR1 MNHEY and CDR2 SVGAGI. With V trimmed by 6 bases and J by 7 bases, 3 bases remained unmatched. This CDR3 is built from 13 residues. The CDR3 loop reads CASRGQGVGELFF. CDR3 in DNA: TGTGCCAGCAGGGGACAGGGCGTCGGGGAGCTGTTTTTT.

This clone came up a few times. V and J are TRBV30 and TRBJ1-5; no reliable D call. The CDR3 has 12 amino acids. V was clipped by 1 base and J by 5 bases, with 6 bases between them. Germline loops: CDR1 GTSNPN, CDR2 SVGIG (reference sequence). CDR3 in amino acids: CAWSGGDQPQHF. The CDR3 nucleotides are TGTGCCTGGAGTGGAGGCGATCAGCCCCAGCATTTT.

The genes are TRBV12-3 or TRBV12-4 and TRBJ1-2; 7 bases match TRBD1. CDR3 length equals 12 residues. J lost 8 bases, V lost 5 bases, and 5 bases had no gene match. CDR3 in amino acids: CASSTDRDGYTF. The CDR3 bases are TGTGCCAGCAGTACCGACAGGGACGGCTACACCTTC.

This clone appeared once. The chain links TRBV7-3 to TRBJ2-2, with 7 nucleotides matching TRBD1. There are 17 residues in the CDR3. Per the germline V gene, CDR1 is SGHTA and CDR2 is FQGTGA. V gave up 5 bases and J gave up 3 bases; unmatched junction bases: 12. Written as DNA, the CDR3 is TGTGCCAGCAGCCCACTCGGTTGGCAGGGGGACACCGGGGAGCTGTTTTTT. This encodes CASSPLGWQGDTGELFF.

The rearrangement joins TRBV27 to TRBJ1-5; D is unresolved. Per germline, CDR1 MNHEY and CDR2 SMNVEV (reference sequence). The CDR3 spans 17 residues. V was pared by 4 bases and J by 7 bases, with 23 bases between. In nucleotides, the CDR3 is TGTGCCAGCAGTTCACCCACACCCAGAGGGAGAGGGCAGCCCCAGCATTTT. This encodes CASSSPTPRGRGQPQHF.

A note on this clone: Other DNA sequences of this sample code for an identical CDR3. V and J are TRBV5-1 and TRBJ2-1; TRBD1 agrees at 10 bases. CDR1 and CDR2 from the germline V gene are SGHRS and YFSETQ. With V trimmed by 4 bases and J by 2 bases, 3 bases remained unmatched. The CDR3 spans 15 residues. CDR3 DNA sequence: TGCGCCAGCAGCCCAGGACAGGGGGCCTACAATGAGCAGTTCTTC. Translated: CASSPGQGAYNEQFF.

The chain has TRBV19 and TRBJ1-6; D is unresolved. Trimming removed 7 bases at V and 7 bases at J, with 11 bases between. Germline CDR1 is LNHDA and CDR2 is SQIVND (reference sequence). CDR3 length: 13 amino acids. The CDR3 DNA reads TGTGCCAGTACGGCGGGTTGGAATTCACCCCTCCACTTT. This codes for CASTAGWNSPLHF.

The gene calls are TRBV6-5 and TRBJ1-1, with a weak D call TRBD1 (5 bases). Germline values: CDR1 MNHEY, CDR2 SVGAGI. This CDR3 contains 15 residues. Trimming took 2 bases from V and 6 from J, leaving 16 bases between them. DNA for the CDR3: TGTGCCAGCAGTTACCTGGGGGGGGAGGTCCCTGAAGCTTTCTTT. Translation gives CASSYLGGEVPEAFF.

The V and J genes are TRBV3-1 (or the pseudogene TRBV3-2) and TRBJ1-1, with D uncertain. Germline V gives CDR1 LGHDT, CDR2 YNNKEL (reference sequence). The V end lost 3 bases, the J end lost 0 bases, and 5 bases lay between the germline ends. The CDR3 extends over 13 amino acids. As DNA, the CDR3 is TGTGCCAGCAGCCAGGCCCTGAACACTGAAGCTTTCTTT. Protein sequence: CASSQALNTEAFF.

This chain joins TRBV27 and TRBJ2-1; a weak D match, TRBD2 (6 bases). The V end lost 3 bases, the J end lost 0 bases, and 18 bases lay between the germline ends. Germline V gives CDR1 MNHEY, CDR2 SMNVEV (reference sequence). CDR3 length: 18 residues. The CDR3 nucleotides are TGTGCCAGCAGTTTGACTCCCGCGGGGTCGGACTCCTACAATGAGCAGTTCTTC. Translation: CASSLTPAGSDSYNEQFF.

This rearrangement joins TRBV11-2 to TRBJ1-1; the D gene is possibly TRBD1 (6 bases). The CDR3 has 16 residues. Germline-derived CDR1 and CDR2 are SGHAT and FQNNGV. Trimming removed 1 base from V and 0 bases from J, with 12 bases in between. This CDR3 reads CASSLGPGALNTEAFF. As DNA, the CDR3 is TGTGCCAGCAGCTTAGGGCCAGGGGCTTTGAACACTGAAGCTTTCTTT.

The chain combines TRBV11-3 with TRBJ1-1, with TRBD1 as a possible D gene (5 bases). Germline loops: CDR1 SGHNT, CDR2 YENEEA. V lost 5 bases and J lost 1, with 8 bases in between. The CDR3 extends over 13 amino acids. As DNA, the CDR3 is TGTGCCAGCAGCACTGACAGGAACACTGAAGCTTTCTTT. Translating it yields CASSTDRNTEAFF.

Written as DNA, the CDR3 is TGTGCCAGTAGGGCGGAAGCACGATACTCTGGAAACACCATATATTTT. Its translation is CASRAEARYSGNTIYF. This chain connects TRBV19 to TRBJ1-3; D is undetermined. Germline CDR1 and CDR2: LNHDA and SQIVND (reference sequence). The CDR3 consists of 16 residues. Trimming shortened V by 6 bases and J by 0 bases, and 15 bases separated the two germline ends.

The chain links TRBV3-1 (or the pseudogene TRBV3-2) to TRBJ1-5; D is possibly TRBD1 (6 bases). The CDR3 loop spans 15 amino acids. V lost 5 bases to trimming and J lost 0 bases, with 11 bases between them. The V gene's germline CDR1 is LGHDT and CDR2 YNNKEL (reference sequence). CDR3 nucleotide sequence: TGTGCCAGCAGCTTAACAGGGAATAGCAATCAGCCCCAGCATTTT. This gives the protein CASSLTGNSNQPQHF.

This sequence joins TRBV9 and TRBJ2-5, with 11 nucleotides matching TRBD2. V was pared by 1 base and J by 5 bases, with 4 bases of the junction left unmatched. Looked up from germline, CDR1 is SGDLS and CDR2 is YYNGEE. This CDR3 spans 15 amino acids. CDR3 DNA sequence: TGTGCCAGCAGCGTAACTAGCGGGGGATCGGAGACCCAGTACTTC. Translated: CASSVTSGGSETQYF.

Here the CDR3 reads CASSDPQGVGTDTQYF. The CDR3 DNA sequence: TGTGCCAGCAGCGATCCTCAGGGTGTGGGCACAGATACGCAGTATTTT. This chain links TRBV9 with TRBJ2-3, with a weak D call TRBD1 (5 bases). V lost 3 bases and J 1 base, leaving 15 bases between the germline ends. From germline, CDR1 is SGDLS and CDR2 YYNGEE. This CDR3 comprises 16 residues.

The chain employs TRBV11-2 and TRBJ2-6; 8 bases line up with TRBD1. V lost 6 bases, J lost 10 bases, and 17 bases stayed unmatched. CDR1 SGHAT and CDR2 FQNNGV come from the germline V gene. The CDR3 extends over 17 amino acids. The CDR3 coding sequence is TGTGCCAGCAGTATCCCACAGGGGGGACGTGCGGTGAACGTCCTGACTTTC. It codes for CASSIPQGGRAVNVLTF. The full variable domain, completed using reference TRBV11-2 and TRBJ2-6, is EAGVAQSPRYKIIEKRQSVAFWCNPISGHATLYWYQQILGQGPKLLIQFQNNGVVDDSQLPKDRFSAERLKGVDSTLKIQPAKLEDSAVYLCASSIPQGGRAVNVLTFGAGSRLTVL.